The 15 T cell receptor beta chains reported below all come from one sample, sequenced in a study of response to subunit inactivated influenza vaccine. In TCRdb, the RT-PCR reads were re-called with MiXCR into one record per CDR3 protein. The sample includes 150,000 to 200,000 distinct CDR3 sequences, about an eighth of them seen just once. The sample was also linked to a second study, of T cells expressing NK-cell markers. As that study records: TCR beta cDNA was made by 5'RACE template switching with UMIs.

The sample was CD8+ T cells sorted from PBMCs, taken 11 to 12 days after vaccination. These receptors were obtained from a man in his forties or fifties who received an inactivated influenza vaccine.

The gene calls are TRBV4-3 and TRBJ1-1; D ambiguous. The CDR3 runs to 16 residues. The V and J ends lost 0 bases and 2 bases respectively, with 13 bases between them. The germline CDR1 and CDR2 sequences are LGHNA and YSLEER. For the CDR3, the DNA is TGCGCCAGCAGCCAAGATTTGTCCCCCCGAAACACTGAAGCTTTCTTT. This codes for CASSQDLSPRNTEAFF.

The chain recombines TRBV6-1 with TRBJ2-2, with 9 nucleotides matching TRBD1. The length of the CDR3 is 15 residues. The ends lost 8 bases at V and 3 bases at J; junction bases unmatched: 7. CDR1 MNHNS and CDR2 SASEGT come from the germline V gene. DNA of the CDR3: TGTGCCAGCTCGACAGGGGGATATGACACCGGGGAGCTGTTTTTT. Its translation: CASSTGGYDTGELFF.

The J gene is TRBJ2-7, the V gene TRBV5-1; D remains unclear. This CDR3 has 19 amino acids. The germline V and J ends were trimmed by 5 bases and 5 bases, with 32 bases remaining between them. Germline CDR1 is SGHRS and CDR2 is YFSETQ. Written as DNA, the CDR3 is TGCGCCAGCAGTTCGTTGGGTGTGGACCACCCGCTTCCCCTGGACGAGCAGTACTTC. It translates to CASSSLGVDHPLPLDEQYF. The variable domain in full, completed from reference TRBV5-1 and TRBJ2-7, reads KAGVTQTPRYLIKTRGQQVTLSCSPISGHRSVSWYQQTPGQGLQFLFEYFSETQRNKGNFPGRFSGRQFSNSRSEMNVSTLELGDSALYLCASSSLGVDHPLPLDEQYFGPGTRLTVT.

There are a few counts of this clonotype. The V call is TRBV30, the J call TRBJ2-1; D is uncertain. CDR1 and CDR2 from the germline V gene are GTSNPN and SVGIG (reference sequence). The CDR3 is made up of 11 amino acids. Trimming took off 4 bases at V and 4 bases at J, with 5 bases between the two ends. CDR3 coding DNA: TGTGCCTGGAACCATTACAATGAGCAGTTCTTC. This gives the protein CAWNHYNEQFF.

This clonotype has only a few counts. The V gene is TRBV4-2, the J gene TRBJ2-5, with 8 bases matching TRBD2. The ends lost 3 bases at V and 4 bases at J; junction bases unmatched: 7. The CDR3 contains 15 residues. Germline V lookup: CDR1 LGHNA, CDR2 YNFKEQ. The CDR3 bases are TGTGCCAGCAGCCAGTTGCTCCGGGAGGGAGAGACCCAGTACTTC. This gives the protein CASSQLLREGETQYF.

V and J are TRBV12-3 or TRBV12-4 and TRBJ2-7; 9 nucleotides agree with TRBD2. Trimming removed 7 bases from V and 0 bases from J; junction bases left unmatched: 7. The CDR3 is 15 amino acids. Here the CDR3 reads CASTLGLAFSYEQYF. In DNA, the CDR3 is TGTGCCAGCACCCTAGGACTAGCGTTCTCCTACGAGCAGTACTTC.

This clonotype was found many times. V is TRBV6-5 and J is TRBJ2-3, with TRBD2 matching over 7 bases. From germline, CDR1 is MNHEY and CDR2 SVGAGI. This CDR3 is built from 12 residues. J was trimmed by 6 bases and V by 6 bases; bases with no gene match: 3. In nucleotides, the CDR3 is TGTGCCAGCAGCCCCGGGGGGGATACGCAGTATTTT. Protein product: CASSPGGDTQYF.

The J gene is TRBJ2-7, the V gene TRBV24-1, with D unresolved. Germline CDR1 and CDR2: KGHDR and SFDVKD. Trimming removed 3 bases at V and 1 base at J, with 6 bases between. This CDR3 contains 13 residues. The CDR3 DNA sequence: TGTGCCACCAGTGATCGGCCTTCCTACGAGCAGTACTTC. This encodes CATSDRPSYEQYF.

On this clonotype: The CDR3 carries no conserved terminal phenylalanine or tryptophan, so it likely arises from a read error. The chain couples TRBV4-3 to TRBJ1-1; D possibly corresponds to TRBD1 (6 bases). Trimming cost V 1 base and J 1 base, with 13 bases left between them. The CDR3 length is 16 residues. CDR1 and CDR2 (germline): LGHNA, YSLEER. The CDR3 sequence: CASSQGYRASNTEAFL. The CDR3 DNA sequence: TGCGCCAGCAGCCAAGGGTACAGGGCCTCGAACACTGAAGCTTTCTTG.

The chain uses TRBV25-1 and TRBJ2-2, with D hard to call. Trimming removed 3 bases from V and 3 bases from J, with 11 bases in between. Germline loops: CDR1 MGHDK, CDR2 SYGVNS. CDR3 length: 15 amino acids. The CDR3 DNA reads as TGTGCCAGCAGTGACGGCGACGGGCACACCGGGGAGCTGTTTTTT. Amino acid sequence: CASSDGDGHTGELFF.

The chain joins TRBV20-1 to TRBJ2-7, with 11 bases that match TRBD2. This CDR3 contains 14 residues. V lost 5 bases, J lost 4 bases, and 7 bases stayed unmatched. Germline V lookup: CDR1 DFQATT, CDR2 SNEGSKA (reference sequence). This chain's CDR3 is CSAGGGTSGYEQYF. CDR3 DNA sequence: TGCAGTGCTGGGGGAGGGACTAGCGGATACGAGCAGTACTTC.

This clonotype has at least ten counts. The genes are TRBV7-9 and TRBJ2-2; the match to TRBD2 covers 8 bases. Germline V gives CDR1 SEHNR, CDR2 FQNEAQ (reference sequence). V shed 5 bases and J 7 bases; nucleotides not matched to a gene: 9. The CDR3 is 15 residues long. CDR3 sequence (DNA): TGTGCCAGCAGCCCCCATAGCGGGGCGGACGGGGAGCTGTTTTTT. Encoded protein: CASSPHSGADGELFF.

A few counts support this clonotype. V gene TRBV27 combines with J gene TRBJ2-5, with 14 bases aligning to TRBD2. The CDR3 covers 17 residues. From germline, CDR1 is MNHEY and CDR2 SMNVEV (reference sequence). V shed 5 bases and J 3 bases; nucleotides not matched to a gene: 8. DNA of the CDR3: TGTGCCAGCAGTCGACTAGCGGGAGGGCCGGGTGAAGAGACCCAGTACTTC. It translates to CASSRLAGGPGEETQYF.

The chain has TRBV7-8 and TRBJ2-7; no clear D. This CDR3 comprises 13 residues. V was clipped by 1 base and J by 4 bases, with 8 bases between them. Germline V gene lookup returns CDR1 SGHVS and CDR2 FQNEAQ. CDR3 nucleotide sequence: TGTGCCAGCAGCTTAGGGTTTCAGTACGAGCAGTACTTC. Translated, it gives CASSLGFQYEQYF.

The chain's CDR3 is CASSLGWGGTRTDTQYF. The CDR3 nucleotides are TGTGCCAGCAGCTTAGGGTGGGGGGGAACTCGCACAGATACGCAGTATTTT. The chain carries TRBV7-6 and TRBJ2-3, with 7 bases aligning to TRBD2. Germline V gene sequence: CDR1 SGHVS, CDR2 FNYEAQ. The trim removed 1 base at V and 1 base at J, leaving 8 bases unmatched. The CDR3 covers 17 residues.